This TCR beta chain is from a study of T cell responses to AZD1222 COVID-19 vaccine. Study observations and caveats: Most donors were white British and more were female, and clonal diversity was possibly underestimated. Along spike, vaccine-associated CD4 TCRs were found throughout, with dominance at 160-218 and 743-854.

Repertoires were generated with immunoSEQ multiplex PCR, while TCRdb's copy carries only in-frame clones and drops some. The sample yields approximately 150,000 clones, about 89% seen once. V lost 4 bases and J lost 4; bases outside the gene matches: 1. Germline CDR1 is KGHSH and CDR2 is LQKENI. This CDR3 spans 14 amino acids. Comment on this clone: The antigen remains unidentified.

Here the sequenced sample was peripheral blood, taken 28 days after the second dose of the MenACWY control vaccine. This receptor was obtained from an adult who received the MenACWY meningococcal vaccine as a control. The rearrangement links TRBV18 to TRBJ1-5; 10 bases are shared with TRBD1. Written as DNA, the CDR3 is TGTGCCAGCTCACGGGACAGGGGTAATCAGCCCCAGCATTTT. This translates into CASSRDRGNQPQHF.